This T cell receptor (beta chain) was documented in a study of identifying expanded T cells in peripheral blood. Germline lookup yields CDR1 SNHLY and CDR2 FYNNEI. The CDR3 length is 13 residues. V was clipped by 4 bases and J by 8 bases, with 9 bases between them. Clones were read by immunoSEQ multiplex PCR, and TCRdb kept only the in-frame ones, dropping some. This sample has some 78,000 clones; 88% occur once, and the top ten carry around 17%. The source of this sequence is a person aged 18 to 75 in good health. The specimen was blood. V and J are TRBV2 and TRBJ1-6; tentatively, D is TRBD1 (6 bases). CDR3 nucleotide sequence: TGTGCCAGCAGTGCAGCAGGGGATTCACCCCTCCACTTT. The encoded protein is CASSAAGDSPLHF.